This TCR beta chain appears in the sequencing data of a study of technical replicates of blood from several donors. Germline CDR1 reads MGHRA; CDR2 reads YSYEKL. The CDR3 contains 16 residues. The J segment lost 2 bases and the V segment lost 5 bases, leaving 10 bases of the junction unmatched. Profiling relied on immunoSEQ multiplex PCR, and the TCRdb table lists in-frame clones only, not all of them. This table holds 98,000 or so clones, 95% found once. Source material: T cells isolated from PBMCs. The V and J genes are TRBV4-1 and TRBJ2-5; 8 bases map to TRBD1. The TCR comes from a human donor in good health. CDR3 DNA sequence: TGCGCCAGCAGCGAAGCTCTGACAGGGGTTCAAGAGACCCAGTACTTC. This sequence encodes CASSEALTGVQETQYF.